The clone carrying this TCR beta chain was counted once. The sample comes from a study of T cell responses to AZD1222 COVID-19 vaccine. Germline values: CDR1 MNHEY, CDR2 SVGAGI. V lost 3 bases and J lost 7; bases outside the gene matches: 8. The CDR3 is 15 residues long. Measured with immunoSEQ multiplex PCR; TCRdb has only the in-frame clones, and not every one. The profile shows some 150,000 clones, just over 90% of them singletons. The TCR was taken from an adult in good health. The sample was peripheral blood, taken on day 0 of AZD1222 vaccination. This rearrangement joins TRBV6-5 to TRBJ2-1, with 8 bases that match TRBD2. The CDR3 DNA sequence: TGTGCCAGCAGTTATCGGGAGGGCCTAAGGAATGAGCAGTTCTTC. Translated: CASSYREGLRNEQFF.